This TCR beta chain was retrieved from a study of blood T cell repertoires in COVID-19. As for the study in general: The analysed material was cDNA or gDNA that came from T cells, B-cell-depleted T cells, or PBMCs.

In the source study's methods: Scientists estimated how many nucleated cells there were by amplifying reference gene primers. Generated by immunoSEQ multiplex PCR, the TCRdb table keeps only in-frame clones and is missing some. V, J and clone size are those of that table, while D and trimming were read from the DNA. The sample consists of about 160,000 clones, about four fifths of them appearing once. Trimming took 5 bases from V and 8 from J; bases not matched to a gene: 2. The CDR3 sequence is 12 residues long. Per germline, CDR1 MNHEY and CDR2 SVGAGI. This chain connects TRBV6-5 to TRBJ1-2; 10 bases map to TRBD1. This receptor was identified in a woman aged 55-69 years with COVID-19, enrolled during active disease. Sample: peripheral blood. The CDR3 nucleotides read TGTGCCAGCAGTCGGGACAGGGGAGGCTACACCTTC. Its translation is CASSRDRGGYTF.